A selection of T cell receptor beta chains follows, all from one sample in a study of blood T cell repertoires in COVID-19. TCRdb's copy holds only in-frame clones and misses some; the assay was immunoSEQ multiplex PCR. The data hold hundreds of thousands of clones, with approximately 82% observed a single time. Sequenced: peripheral blood. The source is a woman aged 70-85 years with active or convalescent COVID-19. CDR3s leave out the opening cysteine and the closing phenylalanine or tryptophan. Each record gives: clone size, J gene, V gene, CDR3 protein. The listing skips clone size in some rows; elsewhere it reads once, few, many or a size class.

abundance: NA; j_gene: TRBJ2-2; v_gene: TRBV5-1; CDR3aa: ASSLDRTNTGELF
abundance: NA; j_gene: TRBJ2-3; v_gene: TRBV9; CDR3aa: ASSSPTGGTDTQY
abundance: once; j_gene: TRBJ2-1; v_gene: TRBV6-1; CDR3aa: ASSETAWGLARNEQF
abundance: NA; j_gene: TRBJ1-3; v_gene: TRBV28; CDR3aa: ASSYPDSRSGNTIY
abundance: NA; j_gene: TRBJ1-1; v_gene: TRBV7-9; CDR3aa: ASSLAGGTAAF
abundance: NA; j_gene: TRBJ2-1; v_gene: TRBV3-1/TRBV3-2; CDR3aa: ASSPNLPSGASYNEQF
abundance: NA; j_gene: TRBJ1-4; v_gene: TRBV5-4; CDR3aa: ASSSATNEKLF
abundance: NA; j_gene: TRBJ2-3; v_gene: TRBV13; CDR3aa: ASSLWRGPPTDTQY
abundance: few; j_gene: TRBJ1-5; v_gene: TRBV3-1/TRBV3-2; CDR3aa: ASSPDRGNQPQH
abundance: NA; j_gene: TRBJ1-5; v_gene: TRBV6-5; CDR3aa: ASQGRGGQPQH
abundance: NA; j_gene: TRBJ1-1; v_gene: TRBV4-3; CDR3aa: ASSRRQTPTEAF
abundance: once; j_gene: TRBJ1-2; v_gene: TRBV7-2; CDR3aa: ASSPGQGLDYGYT
abundance: NA; j_gene: TRBJ1-3; v_gene: TRBV5-1; CDR3aa: ASSSVNLGDTIY
abundance: NA; j_gene: TRBJ2-7; v_gene: TRBV3-1/TRBV3-2; CDR3aa: ASSPWEGGGFPYEQY
abundance: once; j_gene: TRBJ2-1; v_gene: TRBV3-1/TRBV3-2; CDR3aa: ASSQGPTVYEQF
abundance: NA; j_gene: TRBJ2-7; v_gene: TRBV5-1; CDR3aa: ASSLYRGSDEQY
abundance: NA; j_gene: TRBJ2-3; v_gene: TRBV2; CDR3aa: ASSTIRGTQY
abundance: NA; j_gene: TRBJ2-7; v_gene: TRBV4-1; CDR3aa: ASSLGTGVGYEQY
abundance: NA; j_gene: TRBJ1-5; v_gene: TRBV10-3; CDR3aa: AIREGTANQPQH
abundance: NA; j_gene: TRBJ2-6; v_gene: TRBV5-1; CDR3aa: ASSSATATSWGANVLT
abundance: NA; j_gene: TRBJ1-6; v_gene: TRBV11-3; CDR3aa: ASSSGSGSPLH
abundance: NA; j_gene: TRBJ1-1; v_gene: TRBV5-1; CDR3aa: ASSLASQGSGTEAF
abundance: NA; j_gene: TRBJ2-2; v_gene: TRBV9; CDR3aa: ASSVVRSSPTGELF
abundance: NA; j_gene: TRBJ1-1; v_gene: TRBV7-2; CDR3aa: ASSGPGQGDTEAF
abundance: NA; j_gene: TRBJ1-1; v_gene: TRBV4-1; CDR3aa: ASSQVRGSDTEAF
abundance: NA; j_gene: TRBJ2-5; v_gene: TRBV2; CDR3aa: ASRILETQY
abundance: NA; j_gene: TRBJ2-6; v_gene: TRBV5-5; CDR3aa: ASVGLLSGANVLT
abundance: NA; j_gene: TRBJ2-1; v_gene: TRBV6-4; CDR3aa: ASSQTSGVEQF
abundance: NA; j_gene: TRBJ1-4; v_gene: TRBV9; CDR3aa: ASSVGQFNEKLF
abundance: few; j_gene: TRBJ2-3; v_gene: TRBV15; CDR3aa: ATSRDGTSVTDTQY
abundance: once; j_gene: TRBJ2-7; v_gene: TRBV6-6; CDR3aa: ASSYFRGVPYEQY
abundance: NA; j_gene: TRBJ2-6; v_gene: TRBV24-1; CDR3aa: ATSDYSVEGTPSGANVLT
abundance: NA; j_gene: TRBJ2-3; v_gene: TRBV7-3; CDR3aa: ASSLGLAGETDTQY
abundance: NA; j_gene: TRBJ2-7; v_gene: TRBV5-6; CDR3aa: ASSLDNYYEQY
abundance: NA; j_gene: TRBJ1-2; v_gene: TRBV6-4; CDR3aa: ASSESWTGVYGYT
abundance: NA; j_gene: TRBJ2-3; v_gene: TRBV28; CDR3aa: ASRPDRARTSGITDTQY
abundance: few; j_gene: TRBJ1-5; v_gene: TRBV5-1; CDR3aa: ASSVTGNQPQH
abundance: few; j_gene: TRBJ2-3; v_gene: TRBV9; CDR3aa: ASSVRGTVTDTQY
abundance: NA; j_gene: TRBJ2-6; v_gene: TRBV5-6; CDR3aa: ASSLEGPRGSSGANVLT
abundance: NA; j_gene: TRBJ1-2; v_gene: TRBV5-6; CDR3aa: ASSLRGDPSNYGYT
abundance: NA; j_gene: TRBJ2-7; v_gene: TRBV6-5; CDR3aa: ASSWSLPRGTYEQY
abundance: NA; j_gene: TRBJ2-2; v_gene: TRBV5-1; CDR3aa: ASTPQGSNTGELF
abundance: NA; j_gene: TRBJ1-6; v_gene: TRBV5-1; CDR3aa: ASSLHILGQGDSPLH
abundance: few; j_gene: TRBJ2-7; v_gene: TRBV18; CDR3aa: ASSVGTPLGEQY
abundance: NA; j_gene: TRBJ2-2; v_gene: TRBV10-3; CDR3aa: AIGRDRGIPGELF
abundance: NA; j_gene: TRBJ2-4; v_gene: TRBV19; CDR3aa: ASSGTSGSRFDIQY
abundance: NA; j_gene: TRBJ1-5; v_gene: TRBV18; CDR3aa: ASSPTGGNSNQPQH
abundance: NA; j_gene: TRBJ2-5; v_gene: TRBV30; CDR3aa: AWSRGRQETQY
abundance: NA; j_gene: TRBJ2-3; v_gene: TRBV4-1; CDR3aa: ASSQVHGRAADTQY
abundance: NA; j_gene: TRBJ1-2; v_gene: TRBV6-5; CDR3aa: ASSLRDRGREGYT
abundance: NA; j_gene: TRBJ1-2; v_gene: TRBV6-5; CDR3aa: ASSYWTGANYGYT
abundance: NA; j_gene: TRBJ1-5; v_gene: TRBV19; CDR3aa: ASSIGLLGRTQPQH
abundance: NA; j_gene: TRBJ2-1; v_gene: TRBV27; CDR3aa: ASSRDRNYNEQF
abundance: few; j_gene: TRBJ1-5; v_gene: TRBV2; CDR3aa: ASSRDGQRGQPQH